The present entry profiles one T cell receptor beta chain with its context. Its cognate antigen is unknown. Trimming cost V 3 bases and J 5 bases; bases outside gene matches: 11. The CDR3 covers 16 residues. Germline V gives CDR1 LNHDA, CDR2 SQIVND (reference sequence). This entry comes from a study of PD-L1 blockade in urothelial cancer. Study context: Males with bladder-origin urothelial cancer constituted about 90% of the roughly 30 patients. General observations from the study: For durable-benefit patients, tumor-associated blood clones expanded more at 3 weeks.

TCRdb keeps only in-frame clones here, not all; method: immunoSEQ multiplex PCR. Of over 15,000 clones in the sample, about nine tenths were seen once. Patients were living with locally advanced or metastatic urothelial carcinoma. Patients each gave 1 to 8 samples, pretreatment and on-treatment. The chain employs TRBV19 and TRBJ2-7; TRBD1 matches 9 bases. This TCR was recovered from a man aged 45-60 years with urothelial cancer. The starting material was PBMCs, obtained around atezolizumab (anti-PD-L1) treatment. CDR3 in amino acids: CASSMAVGQGSNEQYF. The CDR3 DNA is TGTGCCAGTAGTATGGCCGTAGGACAGGGGAGTAACGAGCAGTACTTC.